The rows below give T cell receptor beta chains drawn from one sample of a study of blood T cell repertoires in COVID-19. Clones were read by immunoSEQ multiplex PCR, and TCRdb kept only the in-frame ones, dropping some. The sample contains about 120,000 clones, roughly 87% of which appear only once. Material for sequencing was peripheral blood. The receptors originated from a man older than 75 with acute or convalescent COVID-19. Both conserved end residues are part of each CDR3.

j_gene: TRBJ1-5; v_gene: TRBV5-6; CDR3aa: CASSLGRAYQPQHF
j_gene: TRBJ1-6; v_gene: TRBV28; CDR3aa: CASSWDRNSPLHF
j_gene: TRBJ1-2; v_gene: TRBV12-3/TRBV12-4; CDR3aa: CASSPGASGGYTF
j_gene: TRBJ2-5; v_gene: TRBV5-1; CDR3aa: CASSPGLVGETQYF
j_gene: TRBJ2-7; v_gene: TRBV5-6; CDR3aa: CASSLWFHWEQYF
j_gene: TRBJ2-2; v_gene: TRBV24-1; CDR3aa: CATSDWEGLAATGELFF
j_gene: TRBJ1-6; v_gene: TRBV10-3; CDR3aa: CAINRDGNSPLHF
j_gene: TRBJ1-4; v_gene: TRBV4-1; CDR3aa: CASSESEVGEKLFF
j_gene: TRBJ2-7; v_gene: TRBV29-1; CDR3aa: CSVYKGSGEQYF
j_gene: TRBJ1-5; v_gene: TRBV5-4; CDR3aa: CASSLGGVGNQPQHF
j_gene: TRBJ2-2; v_gene: TRBV29-1; CDR3aa: CSVGVLDTGELFF